This TCR beta chain was identified in a study of T cell repertoires in cytomegalovirus infection. Study-wide context: Selection of CMV epitopes for the study included recently identified HLA-C-restricted and well-studied HLA-B-restricted ones. From public TCR beta signatures came an indication of both CMV infection and matching HLA type. Study results and caveats: In two of eight donors, the top clonotype was HLA-C-restricted CMV-specific. Cumulative frequency of public TCR beta families picked out carriers of CMV plus the relevant HLA.

MiXCR was run by TCRdb on the reads, yielding one entry per CDR3 protein. The table has hundreds of thousands of distinct CDR3 sequences, 30% to 40% seen once. In this sample, this clonotype turned up a few times. Antigen unknown. This specimen consisted of cultured PBMCs, obtained from culture after CMV antigen stimulation. The TCR was taken from a human donor in good health (CMV status not recorded). Some clones in this sample may be carry-over from other donors' samples.

The CDR3 protein is CASSFEGGEAFF. The CDR3 DNA sequence: TGTGCCAGCAGCTTTGAGGGCGGTGAAGCTTTCTTT. The chain has TRBV7-9 and TRBJ1-1, with D unresolved. V lost 3 bases to trimming and J lost 7 bases, with 9 bases between them. CDR1 is SEHNR and CDR2 is FQNEAQ in the germline V gene (reference sequence). The CDR3 spans 12 residues.